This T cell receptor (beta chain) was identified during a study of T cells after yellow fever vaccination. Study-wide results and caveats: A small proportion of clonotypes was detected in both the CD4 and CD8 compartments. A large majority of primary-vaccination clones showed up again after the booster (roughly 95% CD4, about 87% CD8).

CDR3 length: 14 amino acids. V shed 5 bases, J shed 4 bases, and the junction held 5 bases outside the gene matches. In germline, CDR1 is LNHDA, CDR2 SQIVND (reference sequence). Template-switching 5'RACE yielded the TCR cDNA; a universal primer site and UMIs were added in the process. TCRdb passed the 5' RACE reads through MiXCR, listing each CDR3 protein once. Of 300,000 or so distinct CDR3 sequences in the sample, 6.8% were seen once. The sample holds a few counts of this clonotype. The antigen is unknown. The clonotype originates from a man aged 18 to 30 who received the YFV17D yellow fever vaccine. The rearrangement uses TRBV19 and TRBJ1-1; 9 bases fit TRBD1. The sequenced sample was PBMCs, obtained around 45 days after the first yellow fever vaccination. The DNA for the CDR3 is TGTGCCAGTAGTTACACAGGGGGCCGCACTGAAGCTTTCTTT. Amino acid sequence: CASSYTGGRTEAFF. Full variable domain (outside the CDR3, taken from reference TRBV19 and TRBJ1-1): DGGITQSPKYLFRKEGQNVTLSCEQNLNHDAMYWYRQDPGQGLRLIYYSQIVNDFQKGDIAEGYSVSREKKESFPLTVTSAQKNPTAFYLCASSYTGGRTEAFFGQGTRLTVV.